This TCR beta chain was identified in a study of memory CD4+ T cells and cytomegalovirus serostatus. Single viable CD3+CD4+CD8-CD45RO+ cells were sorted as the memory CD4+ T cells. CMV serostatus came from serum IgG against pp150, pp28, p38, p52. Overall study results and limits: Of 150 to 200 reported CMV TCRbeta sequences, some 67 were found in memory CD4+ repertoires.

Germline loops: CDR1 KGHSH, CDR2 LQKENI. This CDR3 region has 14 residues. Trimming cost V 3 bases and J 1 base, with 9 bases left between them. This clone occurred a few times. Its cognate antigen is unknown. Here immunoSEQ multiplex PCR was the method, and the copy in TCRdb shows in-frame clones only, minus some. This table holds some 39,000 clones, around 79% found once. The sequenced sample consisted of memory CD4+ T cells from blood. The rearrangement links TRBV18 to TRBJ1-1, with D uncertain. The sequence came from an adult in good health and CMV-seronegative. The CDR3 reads CASSPPSGNTEAFF. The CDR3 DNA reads TGTGCCAGCTCACCCCCGTCCGGGAACACTGAAGCTTTCTTT.